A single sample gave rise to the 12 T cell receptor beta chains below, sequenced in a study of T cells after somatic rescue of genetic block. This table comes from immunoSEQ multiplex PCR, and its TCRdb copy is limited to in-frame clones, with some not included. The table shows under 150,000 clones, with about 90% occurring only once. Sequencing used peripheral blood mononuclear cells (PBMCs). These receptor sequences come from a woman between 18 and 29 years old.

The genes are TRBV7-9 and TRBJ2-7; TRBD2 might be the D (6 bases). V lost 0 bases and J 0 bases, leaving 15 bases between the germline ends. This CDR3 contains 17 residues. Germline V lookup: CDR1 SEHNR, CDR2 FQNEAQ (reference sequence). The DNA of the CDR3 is TGTGCCAGCAGCTTAGCGCTAGGAGGGACCCACTCCTACGAGCAGTACTTC. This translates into CASSLALGGTHSYEQYF.

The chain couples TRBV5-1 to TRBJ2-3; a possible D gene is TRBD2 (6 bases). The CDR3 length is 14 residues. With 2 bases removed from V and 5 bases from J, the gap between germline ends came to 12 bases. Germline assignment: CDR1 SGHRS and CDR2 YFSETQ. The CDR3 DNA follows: TGCGCCAGCAGCTTAGAGGGGCGGGGAGATACGCAGTATTTT. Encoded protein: CASSLEGRGDTQYF.

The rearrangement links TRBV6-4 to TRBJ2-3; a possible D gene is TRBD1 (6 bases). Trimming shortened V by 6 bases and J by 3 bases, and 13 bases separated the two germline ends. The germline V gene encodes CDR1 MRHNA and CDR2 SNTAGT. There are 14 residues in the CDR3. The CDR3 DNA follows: TGTGCCAGCAGCCGAGGGGGTGAGACAGATACGCAGTATTTT. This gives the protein CASSRGGETDTQYF.

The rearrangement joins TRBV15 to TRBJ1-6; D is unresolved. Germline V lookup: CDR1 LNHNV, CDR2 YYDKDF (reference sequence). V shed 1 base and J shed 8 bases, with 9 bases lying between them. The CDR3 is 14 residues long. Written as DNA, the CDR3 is TGTGCCACCAGCAGAGTTGATTGGGATTCACCCCTCCACTTT. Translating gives CATSRVDWDSPLHF.

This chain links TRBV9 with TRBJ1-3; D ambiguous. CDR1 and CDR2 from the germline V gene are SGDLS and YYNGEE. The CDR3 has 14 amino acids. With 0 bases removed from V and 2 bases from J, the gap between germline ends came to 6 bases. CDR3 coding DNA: TGTGCCAGCAGCGTAGTCAGCACTGGAAACACCATATATTTT. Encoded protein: CASSVVSTGNTIYF.

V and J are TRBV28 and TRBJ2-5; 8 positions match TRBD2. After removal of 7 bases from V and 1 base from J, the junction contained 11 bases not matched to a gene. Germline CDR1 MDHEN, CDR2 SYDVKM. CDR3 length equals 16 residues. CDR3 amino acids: CASKAGGADGQETQYF. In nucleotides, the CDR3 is TGTGCCAGCAAGGCCGGGGGGGCGGACGGCCAAGAGACCCAGTACTTC.

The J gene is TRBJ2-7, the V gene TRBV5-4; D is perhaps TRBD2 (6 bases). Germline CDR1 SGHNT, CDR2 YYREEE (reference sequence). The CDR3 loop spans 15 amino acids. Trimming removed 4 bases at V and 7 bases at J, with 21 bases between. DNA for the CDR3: TGTGCCAGCAGCGCGGGGACTCGCCCGGTCTCTGAGCAGTACTTC. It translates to CASSAGTRPVSEQYF.

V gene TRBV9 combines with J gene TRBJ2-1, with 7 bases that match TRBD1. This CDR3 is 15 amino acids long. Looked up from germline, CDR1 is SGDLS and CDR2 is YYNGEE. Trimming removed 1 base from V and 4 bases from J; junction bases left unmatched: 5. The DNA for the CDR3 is TGTGCCAGCAGCGTACAGGGGGTTCCTTACAATGAGCAGTTCTTC. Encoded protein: CASSVQGVPYNEQFF. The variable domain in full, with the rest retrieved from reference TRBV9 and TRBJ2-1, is DSGVTQTPKHLITATGQRVTLRCSPRSGDLSVYWYQQSLDQGLQFLIQYYNGEERAKGNILERFSAQQFPDLHSELNLSSLELGDSALYFCASSVQGVPYNEQFFGPGTRLTVL.

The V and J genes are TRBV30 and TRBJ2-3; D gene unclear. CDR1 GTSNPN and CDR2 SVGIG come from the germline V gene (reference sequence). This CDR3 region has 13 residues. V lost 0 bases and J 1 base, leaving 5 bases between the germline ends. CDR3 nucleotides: TGTGCCTGGAGTGTGGGCCGCACAGATACGCAGTATTTT. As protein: CAWSVGRTDTQYF.

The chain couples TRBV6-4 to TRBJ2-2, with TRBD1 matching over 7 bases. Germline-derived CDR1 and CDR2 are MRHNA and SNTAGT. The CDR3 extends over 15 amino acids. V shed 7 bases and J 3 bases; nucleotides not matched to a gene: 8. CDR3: CASKSGGSDTGELFF. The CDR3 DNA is TGTGCCAGCAAATCAGGGGGTTCGGACACCGGGGAGCTGTTTTTT.

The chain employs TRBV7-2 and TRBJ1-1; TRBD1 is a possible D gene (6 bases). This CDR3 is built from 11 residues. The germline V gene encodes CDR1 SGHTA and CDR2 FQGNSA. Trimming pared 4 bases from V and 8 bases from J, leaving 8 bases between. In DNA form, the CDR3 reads TGTGCCAGCAGCTCAGACAGGGAAGCTTTCTTT. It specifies CASSSDREAFF.

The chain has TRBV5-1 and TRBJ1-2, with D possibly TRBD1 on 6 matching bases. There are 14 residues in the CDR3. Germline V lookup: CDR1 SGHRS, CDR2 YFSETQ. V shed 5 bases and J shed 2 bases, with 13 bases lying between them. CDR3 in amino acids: CASRGGAQNYGYTF. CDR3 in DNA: TGCGCCAGCAGAGGGGGGGCGCAGAACTATGGCTACACCTTC. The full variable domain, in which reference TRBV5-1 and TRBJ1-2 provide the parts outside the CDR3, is KAGVTQTPRYLIKTRGQQVTLSCSPISGHRSVSWYQQTPGQGLQFLFEYFSETQRNKGNFPGRFSGRQFSNSRSEMNVSTLELGDSALYLCASRGGAQNYGYTFGSGTRLTVV.